This T cell receptor beta chain was recorded in a study of CD8+CD57+ T cells in acquired aplastic anemia. About the study: Sorted CD4+ and CD8+ cells yielded around 3.2 ug of DNA on average. The study's findings and limits: Controls did not differ significantly from patients in CD8+ Simpson's diversity.

Only patients with CD8+CD57+ cell expansion on flow cytometry were chosen for sequencing. Remarks on this clonotype: Its antigen is currently unknown.

The CDR3 spans 17 residues. Germline V gives CDR1 LGHNT, CDR2 FRNRAP. The V end was cut by 0 bases, the J end by 1 base, with 10 bases between. CDR3 and TCR beta VDJ profiling relied on a genomic DNA template. TCRdb re-called the reads with MiXCR, one entry per CDR3 protein. There are more than 150,000 distinct CDR3 sequences in the sample; roughly half occur only once, and 3.2% lies in the top ten. This TCR was recovered from a human donor with aplastic anemia. Sequencing was carried out using sorted CD4+, CD8+, or CD8+CD57+ T cells (not recorded which) from PBMCs. The rearrangement joins TRBV12-5 to TRBJ1-6; D is unresolved. CDR3 protein: CASGLVHGSSYNSPLHF. For the CDR3, the DNA is TGTGCTAGTGGTTTGGTACACGGGAGTTCCTATAATTCACCCCTCCACTTT. Filled out from reference TRBV12-5 and TRBJ1-6, the complete variable domain reads DARVTQTPRHKVTEMGQEVTMRCQPILGHNTVFWYRQTMMQGLELLAYFRNRAPLDDSGMPKDRFSAEMPDATLATLKIQPSEPRDSAVYFCASGLVHGSSYNSPLHFGNGTRLTVT.